The clone carrying this T cell receptor beta chain turned up a few times. Its antigen is unknown. The V segment lost 3 bases and the J segment 3 bases; nucleotides outside the gene matches: 7. The length of the CDR3 is 16 residues. CDR1 and CDR2 (germline): SNHLY, FYNNEI. The data derive from a study of identical twins. A universal primer site was incorporated via template switching, and the cDNA contained unique molecular identifiers. In TCRdb, the 5' RACE reads were re-called with MiXCR into one record per CDR3 protein. The sample yields just under 550,000 distinct CDR3 sequences, around 15% seen once. Study-level points and caveats: Fewer insertions characterized abundant cord blood beta clonotypes, whereas memory repertoires showed none. Twin sharing of out-of-frame TCR alpha was underestimated by models in monozygotic pairs.

In addition, the sample was reused for a study of yellow fever vaccine responses in identical twins. That investigation notes: Twins showed a vaccine T cell response that reportedly seemed partly convergent, partly personalized.

The rearrangement links TRBV2 to TRBJ2-7; 11 bases are a match to TRBD2. This clonotype originated in a woman aged 18-29 years in good health. The sample comprised CD4+ T cells sorted from blood. CDR3 coding DNA: TGTGCCAGCAGTGAGTCACTAGCGGGAGACAACTACGAGCAGTACTTC. This translates into CASSESLAGDNYEQYF.